The 20 T cell receptor beta chains reported below all come from one sample, sequenced in a study of vaccination effects on CD4 cells after COVID-19. Clones were read by immunoSEQ multiplex PCR, and TCRdb kept only the in-frame ones, dropping some. This table holds approximately 61,000 clones, 73% found once. After expansion with viral peptide pools in the ViraFEST assay, antigen-specific CD4+ T cells were sequenced. Around day 10 of culture, CD4+ T cells were separated out. Two doses of BNT162b2 or mRNA-1273 vaccine were administered to participants. No antigens are known for them. This sample comprised CD4+ T cells from PBMCs cultured with HCoV-229E spike peptides, obtained after COVID-19 vaccination. Receptors were obtained from a human donor who received a COVID-19 vaccine.

The chain carries TRBV7-2 and TRBJ2-1; possible D gene TRBD2, 5 bases. Germline assignment: CDR1 SGHTA and CDR2 FQGNSA. The germline V and J ends were trimmed by 1 base and 8 bases, with 18 bases remaining between them. The CDR3 runs to 16 residues. Here the CDR3 reads CASSLEGRLSTYEQFF. The CDR3 DNA sequence: TGTGCCAGCAGCTTAGAGGGCAGACTATCTACTTATGAGCAGTTCTTC.

This chain uses TRBV11-2 with TRBJ1-2; TRBD1 might be the D (5 bases). The CDR3 contains 18 residues. Trimming cost V 0 bases and J 0 bases, with 17 bases left between them. The germline V gene has CDR1 SGHAT and CDR2 FQNNGV. This chain's CDR3 is CASSLDGQGKFTNYGYTF. For the CDR3, the DNA is TGTGCCAGCAGCTTAGATGGTCAGGGCAAATTTACTAACTATGGCTACACCTTC.

The chain carries TRBV9 and TRBJ2-2; possible D gene TRBD2, 7 bases. Trimming removed 7 bases at V and 3 bases at J, with 10 bases between. CDR3 size: 13 residues. The V gene's germline CDR1 is SGDLS and CDR2 YYNGEE. CDR3 nucleotides: TGTGCCAGCGGGGGGGCCTACACCGGGGAGCTGTTTTTT. This codes for CASGGAYTGELFF.

This clone was detected only a few times. CDR3: CSVEGRSTDTQYF. The CDR3 coding sequence is TGCAGCGTTGAAGGGCGGTCCACAGATACGCAGTATTTT. The genes are TRBV29-1 and TRBJ2-3; D remains unclear. Looked up from germline, CDR1 is SQVTM and CDR2 is ANQGSEA. Deletions cut 1 base from V and 2 bases from J, with 7 bases between. The CDR3 consists of 13 residues.

V gene TRBV21-1 combines with J gene TRBJ2-7; TRBD1 is taken as the D call from the table, unchecked against the DNA. TRBV21-1 is a pseudogene locus. The CDR3 consists of 17 residues. This CDR3 reads CASSRRLLWDSRFEQYV. The CDR3 nucleotides are TGTGCCAGCAGCAGACGATTACTGTGGGACAGCCGATTCGAACAGTACGTC.

This chain connects TRBV18 to TRBJ2-1; D might be TRBD2 (7 bases). The V gene lost 2 bases and the J gene lost 6 bases, with 20 bases spanning the gap. Germline V gene lookup returns CDR1 KGHSH and CDR2 LQKENI. The CDR3 is 17 residues long. CDR3 in amino acids: CASSPIYAGAGGNEQFF. In DNA, the CDR3 is TGTGCCAGCTCACCAATTTATGCGGGGGCCGGGGGCAATGAGCAGTTCTTC. Together with reference TRBV18 and TRBJ2-1, the CDR3 gives the full variable domain: NAGVMQNPRHLVRRRGQEARLRCSPMKGHSHVYWYRQLPEEGLKFMVYLQKENIIDESGMPKERFSAEFPKEGPSILRIQQVVRGDSAAYFCASSPIYAGAGGNEQFFGPGTRLTVL.

V and J are TRBV6-5 and TRBJ2-5, with D perhaps TRBD1 (6 bases). CDR1 is MNHEY, CDR2 SVGAGI, per germline. The V gene lost 8 bases and the J gene lost 4 bases, with 17 bases spanning the gap. The CDR3 sequence is 14 residues long. DNA of the CDR3: TGTGCCAGCTTGGGTATGGGGGCAGGAGAGACCCAGTACTTC. It yields the protein CASLGMGAGETQYF.

The chain uses TRBV2 and TRBJ2-3, with a tentative D call TRBD1 (6 bases). This CDR3 has 15 amino acids. The germline V gene has CDR1 SNHLY and CDR2 FYNNEI. Trimming left V 5 bases short and J 3 bases short, with 15 bases between. The chain's CDR3 is CASSPQGQRTDTQYF. The CDR3 DNA is TGTGCCAGCAGTCCACAGGGTCAGAGAACAGATACGCAGTATTTT.

This chain joins TRBV6-2 or TRBV6-3 and TRBJ1-2; 8 bases agree with TRBD1. Trimming cost V 2 bases and J 4 bases; bases outside gene matches: 18. CDR1 MNHEY and CDR2 SVGEGT come from the germline V gene. This CDR3 has 19 amino acids. The CDR3, as DNA: TGTGCCAGCAGTTACAGACGGACAGGGCCGGCGACGGTAGGCTATGGCTACACCTTC. This encodes CASSYRRTGPATVGYGYTF.

This chain connects TRBV7-9 to TRBJ1-1; 7 nucleotides line up with TRBD1. CDR1 is SEHNR and CDR2 is FQNEAQ in the germline V gene (reference sequence). V dropped 6 bases and J dropped 1; count of bases not matched to a gene: 11. This CDR3 is built from 16 residues. The CDR3 DNA follows: TGTGCCAGCAGGCAACCACCAGGGGGGGGGAACACTGAAGCTTTCTTT. Protein sequence: CASRQPPGGGNTEAFF.

This clone came up once. This chain uses TRBV3-1 (or the pseudogene TRBV3-2) with TRBJ1-4, with 11 bases matching TRBD1. This CDR3 contains 17 residues. Germline loops: CDR1 LGHDT, CDR2 YNNKEL (reference sequence). Trimming at V came to 5 bases and at J to 4 bases, leaving 9 bases not matched to a gene. In DNA form, the CDR3 reads TGTGCCAGCAGCGACCGGGACAGGGGGTTTGGTAATGAAAAACTGTTTTTT. It codes for CASSDRDRGFGNEKLFF.

There are a few counts of this clone. This sequence joins TRBV4-2 and TRBJ1-5, with unresolved D. The CDR3 is 13 residues long. Trimming stripped 4 bases from V and 4 bases from J, with 8 bases between. CDR1 and CDR2 from the germline V gene are LGHNA and YNFKEQ. The CDR3 reads CASSPDLNQPQHF. In DNA form, the CDR3 reads TGTGCCAGCAGCCCGGACCTAAATCAGCCCCAGCATTTT.

Comment on this clone: The junction departs from the called germline gene at one end, perhaps through a read error. This chain joins TRBV6-2 or TRBV6-3 and TRBJ1-5; D may be TRBD1 (5 bases). This CDR3 is 16 amino acids long. Germline CDR1 is MNHEY and CDR2 is SVGEGT. The CDR3 region has the DNA TGTGCCAGCACTTACGGGGCAGGGCGAAGCAATCAGCCCCAGCATTTT. It translates to CASTYGAGRSNQPQHF.

This clone was detected once. The J gene is TRBJ2-1, the V gene TRBV10-1; TRBD2 matches at 8 bases. The CDR3 consists of 15 residues. With V trimmed by 5 bases and J by 7 bases, 10 bases remained unmatched. CDR1 and CDR2 (germline): WNHNN, SYGVQD (reference sequence). CDR3 amino acids: CASSRHGTRGNEQFF. DNA for the CDR3: TGCGCCAGCAGTCGACACGGGACTAGAGGGAATGAGCAGTTCTTC.

This clone was seen a single time. This chain links TRBV6-5 with TRBJ1-2; 8 bases are a match to TRBD1. The V and J ends lost 10 bases and 7 bases, in that order; junction bases with no gene match: 8. The V gene's germline CDR1 is MNHEY and CDR2 SVGAGI. The CDR3 spans 12 residues. The CDR3 nucleotides are TGTGCCACCAGGACAGGGCAGCGTGGCTACACCTTC. Its translation is CATRTGQRGYTF.

The rearrangement uses TRBV5-5 and TRBJ2-5; D possibly corresponds to TRBD2 (5 bases). The germline V gene encodes CDR1 SGHKS and CDR2 YYEKEE (reference sequence). This CDR3 is 14 amino acids long. Trimming shortened V by 4 bases and J by 4 bases, and 14 bases separated the two germline ends. The CDR3 bases are TGTGCCAGCAGCCGGAACCAAGGGAGAGAGACCCAGTACTTC. This translates into CASSRNQGRETQYF.

The chain links TRBV2 to TRBJ2-5; D remains unclear. CDR3 length equals 13 residues. The V and J ends lost 1 base and 1 base respectively, with 4 bases between them. The germline CDR1 and CDR2 sequences are SNHLY and FYNNEI. The DNA of the CDR3 is TGTGCCAGCAGTGAAGACAGCCAAGAGACCCAGTACTTC. This codes for CASSEDSQETQYF. Filled out from reference TRBV2 and TRBJ2-5, the complete variable domain reads EPEVTQTPSHQVTQMGQEVILRCVPISNHLYFYWYRQILGQKVEFLVSFYNNEISEKSEIFDDQFSVERPDGSNFTLKIRSTKLEDSAMYFCASSEDSQETQYFGPGTRLLVL.

The genes are TRBV21-1 and TRBJ2-1; the table's D call TRBD1 went unverified against the DNA. TRBV21-1 is designated a pseudogene. This CDR3 region has 15 residues. The CDR3 DNA sequence: TGTGCCAGCAGCACCGACAGGGGCTCCTACAATGAGCAGTTCTTC. Translating gives CASSTDRGSYNEQFF.

This chain joins TRBV19 and TRBJ1-5, with 9 bases identical to TRBD1. The V segment lost 6 bases and the J segment 1 base; nucleotides outside the gene matches: 4. Germline CDR1 is LNHDA and CDR2 is SQIVND (reference sequence). This CDR3 has 15 residues. CDR3 nucleotide sequence: TGTGCCAGTAGAACGGACAGGGGCAGCAATCAGCCCCAGCATTTT. Translation: CASRTDRGSNQPQHF.

The J gene is TRBJ2-7, the V gene TRBV6-4; D is possibly TRBD2 (5 bases). The CDR3 totals 10 residues. Trimming removed 6 bases from V and 7 bases from J, with 7 bases in between. CDR1 and CDR2 from the germline V gene are MRHNA and SNTAGT. CDR3 protein: CASSPGEQYV. The CDR3 DNA sequence: TGTGCCAGCAGCCCGGGGGAGCAGTACGTC.